Listed here is a single T cell receptor (beta chain). This sample is drawn from a study of T cell changes during pregnancy in multiple sclerosis. Germline lookup yields CDR1 MNHNS and CDR2 SASEGT. Trimming shortened V by 2 bases and J by 4 bases, and 15 bases separated the two germline ends. The CDR3 covers 15 residues. Profiling relied on immunoSEQ multiplex PCR, and the TCRdb table lists in-frame clones only, not all of them. This sample has almost 65,000 clones; roughly 90% occur once, and the top ten carry roughly 2.2%. The source is a female donor with multiple sclerosis, enrolled in a pregnancy study. This material consisted of peripheral blood, taken in the first trimester of pregnancy. This sequence joins TRBV6-1 and TRBJ2-7; no reliable D call. The CDR3, as DNA: TGTGCCAGCAGTGAATACCCCTTCACAGAATACGAGCAGTACTTC. Its translation is CASSEYPFTEYEQYF.